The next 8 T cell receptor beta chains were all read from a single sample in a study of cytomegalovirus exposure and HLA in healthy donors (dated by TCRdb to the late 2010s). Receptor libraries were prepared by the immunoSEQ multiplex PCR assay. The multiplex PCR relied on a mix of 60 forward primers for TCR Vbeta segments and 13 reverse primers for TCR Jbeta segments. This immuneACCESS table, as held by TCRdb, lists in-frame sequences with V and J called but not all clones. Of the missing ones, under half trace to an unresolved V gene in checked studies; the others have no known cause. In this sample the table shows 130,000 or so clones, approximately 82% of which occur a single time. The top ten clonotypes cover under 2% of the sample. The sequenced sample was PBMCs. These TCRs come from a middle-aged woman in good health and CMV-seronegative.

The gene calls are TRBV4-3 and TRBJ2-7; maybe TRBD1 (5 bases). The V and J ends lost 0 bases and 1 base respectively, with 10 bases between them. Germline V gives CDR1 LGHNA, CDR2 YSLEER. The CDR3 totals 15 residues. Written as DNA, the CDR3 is TGCGCCAGCAGCCAAGATGCGGCAGGGTCCTACGAGCAGTACTTC. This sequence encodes CASSQDAAGSYEQYF.

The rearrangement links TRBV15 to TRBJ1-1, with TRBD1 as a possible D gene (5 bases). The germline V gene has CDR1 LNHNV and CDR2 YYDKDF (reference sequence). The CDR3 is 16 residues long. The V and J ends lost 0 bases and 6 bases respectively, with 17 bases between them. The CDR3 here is CATSRDAAGRDSEAFF. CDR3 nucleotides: TGTGCCACCAGCAGAGATGCTGCGGGCAGGGACTCTGAAGCTTTCTTT.

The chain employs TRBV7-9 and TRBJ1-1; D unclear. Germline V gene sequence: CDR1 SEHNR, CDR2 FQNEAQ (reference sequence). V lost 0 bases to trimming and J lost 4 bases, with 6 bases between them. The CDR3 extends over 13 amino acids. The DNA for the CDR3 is TGTGCCAGCAGCTTAGCTCCGGGCACTGAAGCTTTCTTT. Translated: CASSLAPGTEAFF.

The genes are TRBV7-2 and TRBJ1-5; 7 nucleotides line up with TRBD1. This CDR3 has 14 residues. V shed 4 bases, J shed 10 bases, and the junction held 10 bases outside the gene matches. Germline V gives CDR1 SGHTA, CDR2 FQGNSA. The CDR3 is CASSSGQAPLPQHF. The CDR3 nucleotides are TGTGCCAGCAGCTCTGGACAGGCCCCTCTACCCCAGCATTTT.

CDR3: CASSLVGEGQRYGYTF. CDR3 sequence (DNA): TGTGCCAGCAGCTTAGTTGGAGAGGGACAGCGCTATGGCTACACCTTC. V gene TRBV7-9 combines with J gene TRBJ1-2, with 7 bases lining up with TRBD1. Losses at the gene ends were 1 base for V and 4 bases for J; bases not matched to a gene: 9. Germline loops: CDR1 SEHNR, CDR2 FQNEAQ (reference sequence). This CDR3 has 16 residues.

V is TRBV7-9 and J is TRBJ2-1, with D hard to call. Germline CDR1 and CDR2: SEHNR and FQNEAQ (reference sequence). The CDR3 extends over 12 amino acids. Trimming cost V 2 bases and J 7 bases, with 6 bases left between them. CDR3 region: CASSLSRNEQFF. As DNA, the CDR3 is TGTGCCAGCAGCTTAAGCCGGAATGAGCAGTTCTTC.

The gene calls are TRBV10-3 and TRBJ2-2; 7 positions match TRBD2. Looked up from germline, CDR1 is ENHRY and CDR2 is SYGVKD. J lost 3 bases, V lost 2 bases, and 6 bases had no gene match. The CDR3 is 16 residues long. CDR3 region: CAISEPLAGDTGELFF. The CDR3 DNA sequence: TGTGCCATCAGTGAGCCCCTCGCGGGGGACACCGGGGAGCTGTTTTTT.

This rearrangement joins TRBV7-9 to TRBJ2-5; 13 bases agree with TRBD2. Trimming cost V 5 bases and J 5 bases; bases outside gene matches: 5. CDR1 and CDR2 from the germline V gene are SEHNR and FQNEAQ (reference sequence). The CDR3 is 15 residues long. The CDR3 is CASSRTSGRYETQYF. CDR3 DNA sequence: TGTGCCAGCAGCAGGACTAGCGGGAGATATGAGACCCAGTACTTC.